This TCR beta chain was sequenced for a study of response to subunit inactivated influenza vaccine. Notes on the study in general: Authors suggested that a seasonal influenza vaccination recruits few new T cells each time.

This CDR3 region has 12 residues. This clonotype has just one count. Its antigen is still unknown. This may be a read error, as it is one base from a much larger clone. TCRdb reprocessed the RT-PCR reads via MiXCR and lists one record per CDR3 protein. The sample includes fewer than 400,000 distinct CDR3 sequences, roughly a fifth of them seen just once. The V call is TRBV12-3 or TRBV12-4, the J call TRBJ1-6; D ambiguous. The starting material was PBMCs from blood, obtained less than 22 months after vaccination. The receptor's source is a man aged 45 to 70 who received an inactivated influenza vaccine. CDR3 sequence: CTSSPSRVPLHF. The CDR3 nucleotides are TGTACCAGCAGTCCAAGTCGGGTACCCCTCCACTTT.